Below are 29 T cell receptor beta chains sequenced from a single sample in a study of T cell changes during pregnancy in multiple sclerosis. Profiling relied on immunoSEQ multiplex PCR, and the TCRdb table lists in-frame clones only, not all of them. The sample contains around 80,000 clones, 92% of which appear only once. Sequences were derived from peripheral blood, sampled before pregnancy. Every receptor here comes from a female donor with multiple sclerosis, enrolled in a pregnancy study.

This clone was picked up one time. The chain's CDR3 is CASSQDWVARSTDTQYF. DNA for the CDR3: TGCGCCAGCAGCCAAGATTGGGTAGCGCGAAGCACAGATACGCAGTATTTT. The V call is TRBV4-3, the J call TRBJ2-3, with D maybe TRBD2 (5 bases). The V end was cut by 0 bases, the J end by 0 bases, with 13 bases between. CDR3 length: 17 residues. Germline lookup yields CDR1 LGHNA and CDR2 YSLEER.

The rearrangement links TRBV15 to TRBJ2-1, with D perhaps TRBD2 (6 bases). The germline V and J ends were trimmed by 2 bases and 0 bases, with 20 bases remaining between them. The germline V gene has CDR1 LNHNV and CDR2 YYDKDF (reference sequence). The CDR3 spans 19 residues. CDR3 region: CATSRLLAGGFSSYNEQFF. As DNA, the CDR3 is TGTGCCACCAGCAGACTACTAGCCGGAGGGTTTAGCTCCTACAATGAGCAGTTCTTC.

This chain uses TRBV5-8 with TRBJ2-7; 10 bases line up with TRBD2. V shed 4 bases and J 3 bases; nucleotides not matched to a gene: 7. This CDR3 has 15 residues. Germline-derived CDR1 and CDR2 are SGHTS and YDEGEE. The CDR3 region is CASSQGLAPSYEQYF. The CDR3 DNA reads as TGTGCCAGCAGCCAGGGACTAGCGCCAAGCTACGAGCAGTACTTC. The entire variable domain, with the rest obtained from reference TRBV5-8 and TRBJ2-7, is as follows: EAGVTQSPTHLIKTRGQQATLRCSPISGHTSVYWYQQALGLGLQFLLWYDEGEERNRGNFPPRFSGRQFPNYSSELNVNALELEDSALYLCASSQGLAPSYEQYFGPGTRLTVT.

V usage is TRBV27 and J usage is TRBJ2-2, with D hard to call. Germline lookup yields CDR1 MNHEY and CDR2 SMNVEV (reference sequence). This CDR3 is built from 12 residues. V dropped 1 base and J dropped 7 bases, with 4 bases sitting between them. CDR3 DNA: TGTGCCAGCAGTTTATTATTCGGGGAGCTGTTTTTT. It is translated as CASSLLFGELFF.

J is TRBJ1-2 and V is TRBV5-1; D gene uncertain. The CDR3 sequence is 12 residues long. From germline, CDR1 is SGHRS and CDR2 YFSETQ. Trimming pared 2 bases from V and 8 bases from J, leaving 10 bases between. The CDR3 DNA reads as TGCGCCAGCAGCTTCAACACGGAGGGCTACACCTTC. Translating gives CASSFNTEGYTF.

The chain joins TRBV6-1 to TRBJ2-2, with a tentative D call TRBD2 (6 bases). V was shortened by 6 bases and J by 0 bases, with 11 bases between the two germline ends. CDR3 size: 15 residues. CDR1 and CDR2 from the germline V gene are MNHNS and SASEGT. Written as DNA, the CDR3 is TGTGCCAGCAGCTTCGGGGGATCGAACACCGGGGAGCTGTTTTTT. Translating it yields CASSFGGSNTGELFF.

V gene TRBV10-3 combines with J gene TRBJ2-7; D may be TRBD1 (6 bases). This CDR3 is 15 amino acids long. V dropped 3 bases and J dropped 7 bases, with 19 bases sitting between them. The V gene's germline CDR1 is ENHRY and CDR2 SYGVKD. The CDR3 loop is CAISDQQGHLGEQYF. CDR3 bases: TGTGCCATCAGTGACCAACAGGGTCATTTGGGGGAGCAGTACTTC.

This sequence joins TRBV4-1 and TRBJ2-7; weak D call: TRBD2 (6 bases). CDR1 and CDR2 from the germline V gene are MGHRA and YSYEKL. The V end lost 5 bases, the J end lost 0 bases, and 11 bases lay between the germline ends. This CDR3 has 14 residues. The DNA of the CDR3 is TGCGCCAGCAGCTCCAAGACTAGCTCCTACGAGCAGTACTTC. It translates to CASSSKTSSYEQYF.

The CDR3, as DNA: TGTGCCAGCAGTTTCAGATACCCGGGACAGGGAAGTGGCTCTGGAAACACCATATATTTT. Translating gives CASSFRYPGQGSGSGNTIYF. The chain couples TRBV27 to TRBJ1-3; 9 bases are a match to TRBD1. The CDR3 contains 20 residues. From germline, CDR1 is MNHEY and CDR2 SMNVEV (reference sequence). V lost 3 bases to trimming and J lost 0 bases; unmatched junction nucleotides: 15.

This clone was counted once. This chain connects TRBV15 to TRBJ2-1; 9 bases fit TRBD2. CDR3 length: 15 residues. Germline CDR1 reads LNHNV; CDR2 reads YYDKDF (reference sequence). With V trimmed by 3 bases and J by 0 bases, 0 bases remained unmatched. This chain's CDR3 is CATSSSGSSYNEQFF. The CDR3, as DNA: TGTGCCACCAGCAGTAGCGGGAGCTCCTACAATGAGCAGTTCTTC.

The chain carries TRBV30 and TRBJ1-1; the match to TRBD1 covers 9 bases. With 4 bases clipped from V and 7 bases from J, the junction kept 10 bases outside the gene matches. The CDR3 has 14 residues. Germline loops: CDR1 GTSNPN, CDR2 SVGIG (reference sequence). The CDR3 loop is CAWTPGTGWSEAFF. CDR3 coding DNA: TGTGCCTGGACCCCCGGGACAGGGTGGAGTGAAGCTTTCTTT.

This chain uses TRBV2 with TRBJ2-1; D is unclear. CDR1 is SNHLY, CDR2 FYNNEI, per germline. CDR3 length: 15 amino acids. Between the trimmed V and J ends, which lost 5 bases and 0 bases, there was a span of 11 bases. CDR3 sequence (DNA): TGTGCCAGCAGTTTGAAAAGAGCCTCCTACAATGAGCAGTTCTTC. It yields the protein CASSLKRASYNEQFF.

The rearrangement uses TRBV6-6 and TRBJ2-7; 7 bases are shared with TRBD1. The CDR3 extends over 16 amino acids. Germline lookup yields CDR1 MNHNY and CDR2 SVGAGI (reference sequence). The V and J ends lost 2 bases and 3 bases, in that order; junction bases with no gene match: 10. CDR3 in DNA: TGTGCCAGCAGTTACCCAACAGGGGTTCCACACTACGAGCAGTACTTC. Translating it yields CASSYPTGVPHYEQYF.

The chain recombines TRBV19 with TRBJ2-5, with TRBD2 matching over 8 bases. J was trimmed by 0 bases and V by 3 bases; bases with no gene match: 3. This CDR3 has 15 residues. Per germline, CDR1 LNHDA and CDR2 SQIVND (reference sequence). This chain's CDR3 is CASSIGGGYQETQYF. The DNA of the CDR3 is TGTGCCAGTAGTATTGGCGGGGGGTACCAAGAGACCCAGTACTTC.

J is TRBJ2-7 and V is TRBV7-2, with D possibly TRBD1 on 6 matching bases. The CDR3 is 15 residues long. The germline gives CDR1 SGHTA, CDR2 FQGNSA. The germline V and J ends were trimmed by 1 base and 7 bases, with 17 bases remaining between them. The CDR3 loop is CASSLDYRVLGEQYF. In nucleotides, the CDR3 is TGTGCCAGCAGCTTAGACTACAGGGTCCTAGGGGAGCAGTACTTC. Variable domain in full (rest from reference TRBV7-2 and TRBJ2-7): GAGVSQSPSNKVTEKGKDVELRCDPISGHTALYWYRQSLGQGLEFLIYFQGNSAPDKSGLPSDRFSAERTGGSVSTLTIQRTQQEDSAVYLCASSLDYRVLGEQYFGPGTRLTVT.

V and J are TRBV5-1 and TRBJ2-1; TRBD2 aligns across 11 bases. Germline assignment: CDR1 SGHRS and CDR2 YFSETQ. CDR3 size: 16 residues. With V trimmed by 2 bases and J by 9 bases, 10 bases remained unmatched. CDR3 nucleotide sequence: TGCGCCAGCAGCTTAAGTGGACTAGCGGGCTGGGGTGAGCAGTTCTTC. It translates to CASSLSGLAGWGEQFF.

As regards this clone: The same CDR3 arises from other DNA sequences in this sample as well. The rearrangement joins TRBV6-6 to TRBJ2-1, with 7 positions matching TRBD2. Germline loops: CDR1 MNHNY, CDR2 SVGAGI (reference sequence). This CDR3 comprises 15 residues. V lost 0 bases and J lost 2; bases outside the gene matches: 1. CDR3 sequence reads: CASSYSSGPYNEQFF. CDR3 sequence (DNA): TGTGCCAGCAGTTACTCTAGCGGGCCCTACAATGAGCAGTTCTTC.

The chain recombines TRBV27 with TRBJ1-1; TRBD1 matches 9 bases. The V gene's germline CDR1 is MNHEY and CDR2 SMNVEV (reference sequence). The CDR3 runs to 15 residues. Trimming at V came to 6 bases and at J to 0 bases, leaving 5 bases not matched to a gene. The CDR3 bases are TGTGCCAGCAGGCGGACAGGGGTCCTGAACACTGAAGCTTTCTTT. This gives the protein CASRRTGVLNTEAFF.

This clone was detected a few times. The rearrangement links TRBV30 to TRBJ1-3; D is possibly TRBD1 (6 bases). Germline-derived CDR1 and CDR2 are GTSNPN and SVGIG (reference sequence). The CDR3 is 13 residues long. The germline V and J ends were trimmed by 0 bases and 3 bases, with 6 bases remaining between them. CDR3 loop: CAWSVQGGNTIYF. CDR3 DNA sequence: TGTGCCTGGAGTGTACAGGGTGGAAACACCATATATTTT.

In this sample, this clone turned up a few times. The CDR3 here is CASRFGLTSGNTIYF. CDR3 sequence (DNA): TGTGCCAGCAGGTTTGGGCTCACCTCTGGAAACACCATATATTTT. This rearrangement joins TRBV11-2 to TRBJ1-3; D remains unclear. Per germline, CDR1 SGHAT and CDR2 FQNNGV. Deletions cut 6 bases from V and 0 bases from J, with 12 bases between. This CDR3 comprises 15 residues.

The chain carries TRBV5-1 and TRBJ2-1; 11 bases agree with TRBD2. The germline gives CDR1 SGHRS, CDR2 YFSETQ. This CDR3 region has 15 residues. Trimming cost V 1 base and J 4 bases; bases outside gene matches: 1. DNA of the CDR3: TGCGCCAGCAGCTTGACTAGCGGGGGATACAATGAGCAGTTCTTC. As protein: CASSLTSGGYNEQFF.

V is TRBV7-2 and J is TRBJ1-4; 7 bases are a match to TRBD1. The CDR3 consists of 14 residues. Germline-derived CDR1 and CDR2 are SGHTA and FQGNSA. V shed 3 bases and J 7 bases; nucleotides not matched to a gene: 5. CDR3 nucleotides: TGTGCCAGCAGCTTGACAGGGTTTGGTGAAAAACTGTTTTTT. Translated: CASSLTGFGEKLFF. The variable domain in full, with the rest retrieved from reference TRBV7-2 and TRBJ1-4, is GAGVSQSPSNKVTEKGKDVELRCDPISGHTALYWYRQSLGQGLEFLIYFQGNSAPDKSGLPSDRFSAERTGGSVSTLTIQRTQQEDSAVYLCASSLTGFGEKLFFGSGTQLSVL.

J is TRBJ2-7 and V is TRBV27, with 9 bases aligning to TRBD2. Trimming at V came to 2 bases and at J to 2 bases, leaving 1 base not matched to a gene. Germline V gives CDR1 MNHEY, CDR2 SMNVEV (reference sequence). This CDR3 has 14 amino acids. CDR3 amino acids: CASSLAGGPYEQYF. The CDR3 DNA reads as TGTGCCAGCAGTTTAGCGGGAGGGCCCTACGAGCAGTACTTC.

The chain is built from TRBV28 and TRBJ2-6, with a weak D call TRBD1 (7 bases). CDR1 is MDHEN, CDR2 SYDVKM, per germline. This CDR3 contains 15 residues. The ends were cut back, 6 bases at V and 4 bases at J, with 13 bases in the middle. The CDR3 spells CASSRQGLGANVLTF. CDR3 in DNA: TGTGCCAGCAGCCGACAGGGACTCGGGGCCAACGTCCTGACTTTC.

CDR3 DNA: TGTGCCAGCAGTGAATATTCAGCAGGGTTGAATGAGCAGTTCTTC. Its translation is CASSEYSAGLNEQFF. This rearrangement joins TRBV25-1 to TRBJ2-1; TRBD1 might be the D (5 bases). Germline V gene lookup returns CDR1 MGHDK and CDR2 SYGVNS. The CDR3 runs to 15 residues. The V end lost 0 bases, the J end lost 7 bases, and 13 bases lay between the germline ends. Based on the CDR3 plus reference TRBV25-1 and TRBJ2-1, the full variable domain is EADIYQTPRYLVIGTGKKITLECSQTMGHDKMYWYQQDPGMELHLIHYSYGVNSTEKGDLSSESTVSRIRTEHFPLTLESARPSHTSQYLCASSEYSAGLNEQFFGPGTRLTVL.

The chain couples TRBV5-1 to TRBJ1-3; no clear D. Germline V gives CDR1 SGHRS, CDR2 YFSETQ. The CDR3 is 15 amino acids. The germline V and J ends were trimmed by 0 bases and 0 bases, with 7 bases remaining between them. Written as DNA, the CDR3 is TGCGCCAGCAGCTTGGGGAGGGCCTCTGGAAACACCATATATTTT. It translates to CASSLGRASGNTIYF.

The chain recombines TRBV7-9 with TRBJ2-7; TRBD1 matches at 8 bases. V lost 3 bases to trimming and J lost 6 bases; unmatched junction nucleotides: 7. Per germline, CDR1 SEHNR and CDR2 FQNEAQ (reference sequence). The CDR3 is 14 residues long. The CDR3 loop is CASSFDRGVGEQYF. DNA for the CDR3: TGTGCCAGCAGCTTCGACAGGGGAGTAGGCGAGCAGTACTTC.

The chain recombines TRBV19 with TRBJ2-7; 8 bases agree with TRBD1. Germline lookup yields CDR1 LNHDA and CDR2 SQIVND (reference sequence). V lost 9 bases to trimming and J lost 0 bases; unmatched junction nucleotides: 4. This CDR3 is built from 13 residues. CDR3 residues: CASGQGLSYEQYF. In DNA form, the CDR3 reads TGTGCCAGCGGACAGGGCCTCTCCTACGAGCAGTACTTC.

The chain is built from TRBV2 and TRBJ2-1; 8 nucleotides line up with TRBD2. This CDR3 is 11 amino acids long. The junction had 11 bases not matched to a gene; V was cut back by 10 bases and J by 15 bases. Per the germline V gene, CDR1 is SNHLY and CDR2 is FYNNEI. In DNA, the CDR3 is TGTGCCACCCTAAGCGGGAGAGTACCGTTCTTC. Protein product: CATLSGRVPFF.